These T cell receptor beta chains were read from a single sample in a study of technical replicates of blood from four donors. Assay used: immunoSEQ multiplex PCR; TCRdb lists only in-frame clones, some missing. There are 70,000 to 95,000 clones in the sample; approximately 95% occur only once, and 0.2% to 0.3% lies in the top ten. Material for sequencing was T cells isolated from PBMCs. These receptors originate from a human donor in good health. Each CDR3 is given with its conserved first and last residue. Each record gives: V gene, J gene, clone size, D gene, CDR3 DNA, CDR3 protein. The D gene is left open where the match is weak. Where a row states a size, it is once, few, many or the class of an expanded clone; other rows omit it.

V: TRBV4-1; J: TRBJ2-5; size: .; D: TRBD1; DNA: TGCGCCAGCAGCCAGACAGGGGGGGCAGAGACCCAGTACTTC; CDR3: CASSQTGGAETQYF
V: TRBV20-1; J: TRBJ1-2; size: .; D: .; DNA: TGCAGTGCTAGAGATGAGAGAGGGACACTCTTC; CDR3: CSARDERGTLF
V: TRBV7-2; J: TRBJ2-7; size: once; D: TRBD1; DNA: TGTGCCAGCAGCTTCGGGACAGGGGGCGAGCAGTACTTC; CDR3: CASSFGTGGEQYF
V: TRBV29-1; J: TRBJ2-5; size: .; D: .; DNA: TGCAGCGTACTATGGGAAGAGACCCAGTACTTC; CDR3: CSVLWEETQYF
V: TRBV29-1; J: TRBJ1-3; size: .; D: .; DNA: TGCAGCGTTGGGGTTCCGGACAGTCGAACCTCTGGAAACACCATATATTTT; CDR3: CSVGVPDSRTSGNTIYF
V: TRBV6-1; J: TRBJ2-7; size: .; D: TRBD1; DNA: TGTGCCAGCAGGAAGCGTGGACAGGCCCACGAGCAGTACTTC; CDR3: CASRKRGQAHEQYF
V: TRBV4-1; J: TRBJ1-5; size: .; D: TRBD1; DNA: TGCGCCAGCAGCCAAGGGGAAGGGGGCGAGGGGCAGCCCCAGCATTTT; CDR3: CASSQGEGGEGQPQHF
V: TRBV27; J: TRBJ2-5; size: once; D: TRBD2; DNA: TGTGCCAGCAGTTTAGAGGGAGGGCCACTAGAGACCCAGTACTTC; CDR3: CASSLEGGPLETQYF
V: TRBV2; J: TRBJ2-7; size: .; D: TRBD2; DNA: TGTGCCAGCAGGGGTCGGACTAGCGGGAGGGACGACGAGCAGTACTTC; CDR3: CASRGRTSGRDDEQYF
V: TRBV4-1; J: TRBJ2-5; size: .; D: TRBD2; DNA: TGCGCCAGCAGCCGGCGCACTAGCGAAGAGGCGGAGACCCAGTACTTC; CDR3: CASSRRTSEEAETQYF
V: TRBV5-6; J: TRBJ1-4; size: .; D: .; DNA: TGTGCCAGCAGCTTAGGGAGGGGAAAACTGTTTTTT; CDR3: CASSLGRGKLFF
V: TRBV7-2; J: TRBJ1-2; size: .; D: .; DNA: TGTGCCAGCAGCCCGCGACAGGCTCCCTATGGCTACACCTTC; CDR3: CASSPRQAPYGYTF
V: TRBV5-3; J: TRBJ2-2; size: .; D: .; DNA: TGTGCCAGAAGCTTTCCAGCGGGCCGAATCACCGGGGAGCTGTTTTTT; CDR3: CARSFPAGRITGELFF
V: TRBV25-1; J: TRBJ2-7; size: .; D: .; DNA: TGTGCCAGCACGTACAGGGATTCCTACGAGCAGTACTTC; CDR3: CASTYRDSYEQYF
V: TRBV19; J: TRBJ1-5; size: .; D: .; DNA: TGTGCCAGTAGTATAGGGGCTCCGTCGGATCAGCCCCAGCATTTT; CDR3: CASSIGAPSDQPQHF
V: TRBV5-1; J: TRBJ2-2; size: .; D: TRBD2; DNA: TGCGCCAGCAGCTGGCTAGCGGGGGAACACACCGGGGAGCTGTTTTTT; CDR3: CASSWLAGEHTGELFF
V: TRBV6-5; J: TRBJ2-7; size: .; D: TRBD2; DNA: TGTGCCAGCAGTTCTGGACTAGCGGGGTATCACGAGCAGTACTTC; CDR3: CASSSGLAGYHEQYF